These T cell receptor beta chains were read from a single sample in a study of preoperative IRX-2 immunotherapy in early breast cancer. Clones were read by immunoSEQ multiplex PCR, and TCRdb kept only the in-frame ones, dropping some. The sample gives 35,000 to 40,000 clones, 82% of which show up once; approximately 1.5% is in the top ten. The sample consisted of lymph node tissue, taken after IRX-2 immunotherapy. These receptors were obtained from a human donor with breast cancer. CDR3s include the opening cysteine and the closing phenylalanine or tryptophan. The order of the fields is J gene, D gene, V gene, clone size, CDR3 protein, CDR3 DNA. D genes are given only for firm matches. Clone size is given for some rows only: seen once, a few or many times, or a class if the clone is expanded.

J gene: TRBJ1-1; D gene: .; V gene: TRBV6-8; clone size: .; CDR3 protein: CASSNRQLMNTEAFF; CDR3 DNA: TGTGCCAGCAGTAACCGGCAGTTAATGAACACTGAAGCTTTCTTT
J gene: TRBJ1-1; D gene: .; V gene: TRBV23-1; clone size: once; CDR3 protein: CASSQGGGTEAFF; CDR3 DNA: TGCGCCAGCAGCCAAGGGGGAGGTACTGAAGCTTTCTTT
J gene: TRBJ1-4; D gene: .; V gene: TRBV5-1; clone size: .; CDR3 protein: CASSFDGSSGEKLFF; CDR3 DNA: TGCGCCAGCAGCTTCGACGGGAGTTCCGGGGAAAAACTGTTTTTT
J gene: TRBJ1-1; D gene: .; V gene: TRBV5-1; clone size: .; CDR3 protein: CASSLRGERTEAFF; CDR3 DNA: TGCGCCAGCAGCTTGAGGGGGGAGAGAACTGAAGCTTTCTTT
J gene: TRBJ1-2; D gene: TRBD1; V gene: TRBV6-1; clone size: few; CDR3 protein: CASSEAVTGLEGYTF; CDR3 DNA: TGTGCCAGCAGTGAAGCTGTGACAGGGCTGGAGGGCTACACCTTC
J gene: TRBJ1-5; D gene: .; V gene: TRBV18; clone size: .; CDR3 protein: CASSRTQDNQPQHF; CDR3 DNA: TGTGCCAGCTCACGAACACAGGATAATCAGCCCCAGCATTTT
J gene: TRBJ2-7; D gene: TRBD1; V gene: TRBV6-1; clone size: .; CDR3 protein: CASSEGQGYSYEQYF; CDR3 DNA: TGTGCCAGCAGTGAAGGACAGGGATACTCCTACGAGCAGTACTTC
J gene: TRBJ1-5; D gene: TRBD1; V gene: TRBV11-3; clone size: .; CDR3 protein: CASSPLQGAGQPQHF; CDR3 DNA: TGTGCCAGCAGCCCTTTACAGGGGGCAGGTCAGCCCCAGCATTTT
J gene: TRBJ2-5; D gene: .; V gene: TRBV6-8; clone size: .; CDR3 protein: CASSYKSTGPLQETQYF; CDR3 DNA: TGTGCCAGCAGTTACAAAAGTACTGGACCGTTACAAGAGACCCAGTACTTC
J gene: TRBJ2-7; D gene: .; V gene: TRBV29-1; clone size: .; CDR3 protein: CSVELGPQSYEQYF; CDR3 DNA: TGCAGCGTTGAACTGGGCCCCCAGTCCTACGAGCAGTACTTC
J gene: TRBJ1-6; D gene: TRBD1; V gene: TRBV5-1; clone size: .; CDR3 protein: CASSLDGQGVSSPLHF; CDR3 DNA: TGCGCCAGCAGCTTGGATGGACAGGGGGTTTCTTCACCCCTCCACTTT
J gene: TRBJ2-3; D gene: TRBD2; V gene: TRBV11-3; clone size: .; CDR3 protein: CASSLARGGLTDTQYF; CDR3 DNA: TGTGCCAGCAGCTTGGCCCGCGGGGGGCTAACAGATACGCAGTATTTT
J gene: TRBJ1-6; D gene: .; V gene: TRBV7-5; clone size: .; CDR3 protein: CASSPILSRNSPLHF; CDR3 DNA: TGTGCCAGCAGCCCCATTCTAAGCCGAAATTCACCCCTCCACTTT
J gene: TRBJ1-6; D gene: .; V gene: TRBV11-3; clone size: once; CDR3 protein: CASSRGNISGRRNSPLHF; CDR3 DNA: TGTGCCAGCAGCCGCGGTAATATATCGGGCCGCCGGAATTCACCCCTCCACTTT
J gene: TRBJ1-4; D gene: TRBD1; V gene: TRBV6-8; clone size: .; CDR3 protein: CASSEIQGVGEKLFF; CDR3 DNA: TGTGCCAGCAGCGAAATACAGGGGGTAGGAGAAAAACTGTTTTTT
J gene: TRBJ1-2; D gene: .; V gene: TRBV6-8; clone size: once; CDR3 protein: CASGIGGYGYTF; CDR3 DNA: TGTGCCAGCGGGATCGGGGGGTATGGCTACACCTTC
J gene: TRBJ2-2; D gene: .; V gene: TRBV9; clone size: .; CDR3 protein: CASSEAPGELFF; CDR3 DNA: TGTGCCAGCAGTGAAGCGCCCGGGGAGCTGTTTTTT
J gene: TRBJ1-5; D gene: .; V gene: TRBV7-1; clone size: .; CDR3 protein: CASSLDVNQPQHF; CDR3 DNA: TGTGCCAGCAGCTTAGACGTCAATCAGCCCCAGCATTTT
J gene: TRBJ2-1; D gene: .; V gene: TRBV19; clone size: .; CDR3 protein: CASSTARGGEQFF; CDR3 DNA: TGTGCCAGTAGTACCGCCAGGGGAGGTGAGCAGTTCTTC
J gene: TRBJ1-3; D gene: .; V gene: TRBV23-1; clone size: .; CDR3 protein: CASSLWDGSSGNTIYF; CDR3 DNA: TGCGCCAGCAGCCTCTGGGACGGGAGCTCTGGAAACACCATATATTTT
J gene: TRBJ2-7; D gene: .; V gene: TRBV11-3; clone size: .; CDR3 protein: CASSLGGSLDEQYF; CDR3 DNA: TGTGCCAGCAGCTTAGGTGGTAGTTTGGACGAGCAGTACTTC
J gene: TRBJ1-1; D gene: .; V gene: TRBV28; clone size: .; CDR3 protein: CASSISPGTSRRVTEAFF; CDR3 DNA: TGTGCCAGCAGCATCTCACCCGGGACCTCCCGAAGGGTCACTGAAGCTTTCTTT
J gene: TRBJ1-2; D gene: .; V gene: TRBV6-8; clone size: once; CDR3 protein: CAIRYDGRLGGYTF; CDR3 DNA: TGTGCCATCAGATATGACGGACGGTTAGGTGGCTACACCTTC
J gene: TRBJ1-2; D gene: .; V gene: TRBV28; clone size: once; CDR3 protein: CASSFRGDGYTF; CDR3 DNA: TGTGCCAGCAGTTTCAGAGGGGATGGCTACACCTTC
J gene: TRBJ1-4; D gene: .; V gene: TRBV14; clone size: .; CDR3 protein: CASSQDAVLEKLFF; CDR3 DNA: TGTGCCAGCAGCCAAGATGCCGTTCTGGAAAAACTGTTTTTT
J gene: TRBJ1-5; D gene: .; V gene: TRBV22-1; clone size: .; CDR3 protein: CASSEQGGNQPQHF; CDR3 DNA: TGTGCCAGCAGTGAACAAGGCGGCAATCAGCCCCAGCATTTT
J gene: TRBJ2-2; D gene: TRBD2; V gene: TRBV11-3; clone size: .; CDR3 protein: CASSRLAGGQMSGELFF; CDR3 DNA: TGTGCCAGCAGCCGACTAGCGGGGGGCCAAATGAGCGGGGAGCTGTTTTTT
J gene: TRBJ1-3; D gene: .; V gene: TRBV6-8; clone size: .; CDR3 protein: CASSYSTGSSGNTIYF; CDR3 DNA: TGTGCCAGCAGTTACTCGACAGGTTCCTCTGGAAACACCATATATTTT
J gene: TRBJ1-1; D gene: .; V gene: TRBV18; clone size: .; CDR3 protein: CASSQQGDTEAFF; CDR3 DNA: TGTGCCAGCTCACAACAGGGAGACACTGAAGCTTTCTTT
J gene: TRBJ2-7; D gene: TRBD1; V gene: TRBV5-1; clone size: .; CDR3 protein: CASSLGTGAAYEQYF; CDR3 DNA: TGCGCCAGCAGCTTAGGGACAGGGGCTGCCTACGAGCAGTACTTT
J gene: TRBJ1-4; D gene: TRBD1; V gene: TRBV5-1; clone size: once; CDR3 protein: CASSLAGTASNEKLFF; CDR3 DNA: TGCGCCAGCAGCTTGGCTGGGACAGCCTCTAATGAAAAACTGTTTTTT
J gene: TRBJ2-1; D gene: TRBD1; V gene: TRBV11-3; clone size: .; CDR3 protein: CASSLENRGSEQFF; CDR3 DNA: TGTGCCAGCAGCTTAGAGAACAGGGGTTCTGAGCAGTTCTTC
J gene: TRBJ1-2; D gene: .; V gene: TRBV1; clone size: .; CDR3 protein: CASSHSGSVSYGYTF; CDR3 DNA: TGCGCCAGCAGCCATTCAGGATCCGTTAGCTATGGCTACACCTTC
J gene: TRBJ1-5; D gene: TRBD1; V gene: TRBV6-8; clone size: .; CDR3 protein: CASSGTGGAQPQHF; CDR3 DNA: TGTGCCAGCAGCGGGACAGGGGGAGCTCAGCCCCAGCATTTT
J gene: TRBJ2-3; D gene: TRBD2; V gene: TRBV5-1; clone size: .; CDR3 protein: CASSLWEGTDTQYF; CDR3 DNA: TGCGCCAGCAGTCTTTGGGAGGGGACAGATACGCAGTATTTT
J gene: TRBJ1-2; D gene: TRBD1; V gene: TRBV19; clone size: .; CDR3 protein: CASSNDRGRTGYTF; CDR3 DNA: TGTGCCAGTAGTAATGACAGGGGCCGAACTGGCTACACCTTC
J gene: TRBJ2-2; D gene: .; V gene: TRBV5-1; clone size: .; CDR3 protein: CASSSRTENTGELFF; CDR3 DNA: TGCGCCAGCAGCTCCAGAACAGAGAACACCGGGGAGCTGTTTTTT
J gene: TRBJ1-3; D gene: .; V gene: TRBV14; clone size: .; CDR3 protein: CASSQGWGAGYTIYF; CDR3 DNA: TGTGCCAGCAGCCAAGGTTGGGGAGCCGGGTACACCATATATTTT
J gene: TRBJ1-2; D gene: .; V gene: TRBV30; clone size: .; CDR3 protein: CAWTVAHGYTF; CDR3 DNA: TGTGCCTGGACAGTAGCCCATGGCTACACCTTC
J gene: TRBJ2-2; D gene: .; V gene: TRBV1; clone size: .; CDR3 protein: CASSQFLGGRAGELFF; CDR3 DNA: TGCGCCAGCAGCCAATTTTTGGGGGGCCGCGCCGGGGAGCTGTTTTTT
J gene: TRBJ2-2; D gene: TRBD2; V gene: TRBV6-8; clone size: .; CDR3 protein: CASSRGLAGQNTGELFF; CDR3 DNA: TGTGCCAGCAGTAGGGGACTAGCGGGCCAGAACACCGGGGAGCTGTTTTTT
J gene: TRBJ2-1; D gene: .; V gene: TRBV1; clone size: few; CDR3 protein: CASSPPARFPYNEQFF; CDR3 DNA: TGCGCCAGCAGCCCCCCAGCCAGATTCCCCTACAATGAGCAGTTCTTC
J gene: TRBJ1-2; D gene: TRBD1; V gene: TRBV6-8; clone size: .; CDR3 protein: CASSLGDSLAALYGYTF; CDR3 DNA: TGTGCCAGCAGTCTCGGGGACAGCCTCGCCGCTCTCTATGGCTACACCTTC